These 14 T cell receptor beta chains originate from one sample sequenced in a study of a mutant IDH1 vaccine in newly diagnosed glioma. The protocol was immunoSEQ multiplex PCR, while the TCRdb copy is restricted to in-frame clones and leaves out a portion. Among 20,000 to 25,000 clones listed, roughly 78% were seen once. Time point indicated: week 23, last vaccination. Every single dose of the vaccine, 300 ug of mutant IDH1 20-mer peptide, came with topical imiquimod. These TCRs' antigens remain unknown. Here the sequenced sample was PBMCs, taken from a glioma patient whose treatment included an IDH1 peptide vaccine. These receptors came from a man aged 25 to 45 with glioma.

The CDR3 sequence is CASSVRVQGEGTEAFF. The CDR3 DNA sequence: TGTGCCAGCAGCGTAAGGGTACAGGGGGAAGGCACTGAAGCTTTCTTT. The V gene is TRBV9, the J gene TRBJ1-1; 8 bases agree with TRBD1. The CDR3 spans 16 residues. Per germline, CDR1 SGDLS and CDR2 YYNGEE. J was trimmed by 4 bases and V by 1 base; bases with no gene match: 9.

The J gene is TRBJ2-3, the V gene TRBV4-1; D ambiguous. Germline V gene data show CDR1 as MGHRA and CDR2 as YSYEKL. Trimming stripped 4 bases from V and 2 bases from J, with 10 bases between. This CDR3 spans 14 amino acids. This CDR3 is CASSPQFLTDTQYF. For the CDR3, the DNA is TGCGCCAGCAGCCCTCAATTTCTCACAGATACGCAGTATTTT.

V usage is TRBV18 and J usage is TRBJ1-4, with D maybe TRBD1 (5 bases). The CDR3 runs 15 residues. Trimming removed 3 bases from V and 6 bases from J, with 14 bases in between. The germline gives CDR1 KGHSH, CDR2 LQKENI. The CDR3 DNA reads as TGTGCCAGCTCACCGACCGGGACGTGGGATGAAAAACTGTTTTTT. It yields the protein CASSPTGTWDEKLFF.

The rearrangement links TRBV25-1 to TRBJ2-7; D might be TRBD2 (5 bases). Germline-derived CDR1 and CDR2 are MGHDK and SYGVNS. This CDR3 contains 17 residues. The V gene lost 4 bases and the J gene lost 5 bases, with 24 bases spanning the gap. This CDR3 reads CASSASSPGTAFDEQYF. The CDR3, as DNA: TGTGCCAGCAGTGCATCATCTCCGGGAACGGCTTTTGACGAGCAGTACTTC.

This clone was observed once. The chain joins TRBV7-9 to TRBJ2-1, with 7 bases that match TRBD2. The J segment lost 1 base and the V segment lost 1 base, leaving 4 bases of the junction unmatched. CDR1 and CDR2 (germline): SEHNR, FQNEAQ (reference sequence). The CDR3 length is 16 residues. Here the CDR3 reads CASSLVGGVSYNEQFF. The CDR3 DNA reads TGTGCCAGCAGCTTAGTTGGGGGGGTATCCTACAATGAGCAGTTCTTC.

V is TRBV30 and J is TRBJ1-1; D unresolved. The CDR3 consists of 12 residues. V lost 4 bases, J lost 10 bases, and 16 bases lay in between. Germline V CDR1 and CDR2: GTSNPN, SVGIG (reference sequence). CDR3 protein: CAWILDVRGAFF. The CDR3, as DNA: TGTGCCTGGATATTGGACGTCAGAGGAGCTTTCTTT.

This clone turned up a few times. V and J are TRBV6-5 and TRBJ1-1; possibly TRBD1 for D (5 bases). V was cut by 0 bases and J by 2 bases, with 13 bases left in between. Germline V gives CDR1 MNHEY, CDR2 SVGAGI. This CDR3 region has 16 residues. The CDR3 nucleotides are TGTGCCAGCAGTTACTCTCCCGGGGCAAGTAACACTGAAGCTTTCTTT. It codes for CASSYSPGASNTEAFF.

Written as DNA, the CDR3 is TGTGCCACCCTGACTAGCGGGAGAAGGAAGGATACGCAGTATTTT. It encodes CATLTSGRRKDTQYF. The genes are TRBV19 and TRBJ2-3; 12 bases are shared with TRBD2. CDR1 is LNHDA and CDR2 is SQIVND in the germline V gene (reference sequence). With V trimmed by 10 bases and J by 6 bases, 11 bases remained unmatched. The CDR3 is made up of 15 amino acids.

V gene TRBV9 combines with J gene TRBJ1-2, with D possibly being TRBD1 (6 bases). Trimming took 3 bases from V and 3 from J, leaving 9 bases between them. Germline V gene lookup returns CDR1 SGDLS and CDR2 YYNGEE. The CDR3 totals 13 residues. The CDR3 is CASSEDSYYGYTF. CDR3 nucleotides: TGTGCCAGCAGCGAGGACAGTTACTATGGCTACACCTTC.

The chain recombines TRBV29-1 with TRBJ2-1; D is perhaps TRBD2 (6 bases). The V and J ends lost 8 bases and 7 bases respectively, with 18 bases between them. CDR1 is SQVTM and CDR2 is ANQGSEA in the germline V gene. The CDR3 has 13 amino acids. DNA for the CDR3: TGCAGCTCCCTGGGAGGATGGCAGAATGAGCAGTTCTTC. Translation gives CSSLGGWQNEQFF.

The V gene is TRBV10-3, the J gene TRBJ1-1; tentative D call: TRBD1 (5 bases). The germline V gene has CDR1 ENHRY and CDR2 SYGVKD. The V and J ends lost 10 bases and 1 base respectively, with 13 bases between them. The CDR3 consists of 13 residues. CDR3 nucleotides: TGTGCCACCAGGGACGGAGGGAACACTGAAGCTTTCTTT. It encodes CATRDGGNTEAFF.

CDR3 protein: CASTSTGGDTEAFF. In nucleotides, the CDR3 is TGTGCCAGCACCTCGACAGGGGGGGACACTGAAGCTTTCTTT. The rearrangement joins TRBV27 to TRBJ1-1; 9 positions agree with TRBD1. CDR3 length equals 14 residues. J gave up 3 bases and V 7 bases, and 6 bases lay outside the gene matches. CDR1 and CDR2 (germline): MNHEY, SMNVEV (reference sequence).

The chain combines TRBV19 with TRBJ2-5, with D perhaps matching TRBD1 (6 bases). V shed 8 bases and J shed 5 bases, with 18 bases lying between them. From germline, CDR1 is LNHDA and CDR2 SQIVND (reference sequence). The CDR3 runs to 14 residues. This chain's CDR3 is CASGMGQGIETQYF. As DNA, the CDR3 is TGTGCCAGTGGGATGGGGCAGGGGATTGAGACCCAGTACTTC. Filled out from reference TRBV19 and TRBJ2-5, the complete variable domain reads DGGITQSPKYLFRKEGQNVTLSCEQNLNHDAMYWYRQDPGQGLRLIYYSQIVNDFQKGDIAEGYSVSREKKESFPLTVTSAQKNPTAFYLCASGMGQGIETQYFGPGTRLLVL.

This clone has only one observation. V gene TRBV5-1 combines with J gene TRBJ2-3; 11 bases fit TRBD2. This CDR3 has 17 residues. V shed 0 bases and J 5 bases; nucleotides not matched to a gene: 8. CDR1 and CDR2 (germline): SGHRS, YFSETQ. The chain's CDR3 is CASSLGTSGSWQDTQYF. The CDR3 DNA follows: TGCGCCAGCAGCTTGGGGACTAGCGGGTCCTGGCAAGATACGCAGTATTTT.